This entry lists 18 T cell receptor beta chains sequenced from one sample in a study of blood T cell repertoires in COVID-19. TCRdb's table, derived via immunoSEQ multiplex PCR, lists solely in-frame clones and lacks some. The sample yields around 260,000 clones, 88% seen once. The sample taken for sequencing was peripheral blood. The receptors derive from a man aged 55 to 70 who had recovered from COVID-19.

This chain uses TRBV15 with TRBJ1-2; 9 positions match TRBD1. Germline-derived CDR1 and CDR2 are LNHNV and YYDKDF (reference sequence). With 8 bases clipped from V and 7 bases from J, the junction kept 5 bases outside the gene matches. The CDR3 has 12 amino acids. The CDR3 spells CATGTGYSGYTF. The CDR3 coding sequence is TGTGCCACCGGGACAGGGTATTCTGGCTACACCTTC.

The CDR3, as DNA: TGCGCCAGCAGCCCCCTGGGCCGCGAGCAGTACTTC. Residues: CASSPLGREQYF. The V call is TRBV4-1, the J call TRBJ2-7, with no clear D. Trimming pared 4 bases from V and 6 bases from J, leaving 10 bases between. The CDR3 has 12 amino acids. Germline assignment: CDR1 MGHRA and CDR2 YSYEKL.

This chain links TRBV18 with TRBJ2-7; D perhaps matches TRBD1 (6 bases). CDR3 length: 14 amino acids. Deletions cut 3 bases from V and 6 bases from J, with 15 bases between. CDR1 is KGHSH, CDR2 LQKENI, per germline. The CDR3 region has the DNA TGTGCCAGCTCACCTGGGTCCACAGGGCCCGAGCAGTACTTC. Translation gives CASSPGSTGPEQYF.

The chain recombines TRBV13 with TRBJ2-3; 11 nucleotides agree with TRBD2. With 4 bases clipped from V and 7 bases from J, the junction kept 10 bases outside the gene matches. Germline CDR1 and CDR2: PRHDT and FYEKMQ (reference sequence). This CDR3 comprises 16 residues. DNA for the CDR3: TGTGCCAGCAGCTCCATACTAGCGGGGGAGGTGAATACGCAGTATTTT. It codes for CASSSILAGEVNTQYF.

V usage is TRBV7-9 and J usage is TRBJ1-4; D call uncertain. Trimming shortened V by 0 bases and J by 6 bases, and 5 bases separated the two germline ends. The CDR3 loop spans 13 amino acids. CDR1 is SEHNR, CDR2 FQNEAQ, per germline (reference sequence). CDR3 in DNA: TGTGCCAGCAGCTTAGCTGCGTATGAAAAACTGTTTTTT. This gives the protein CASSLAAYEKLFF.

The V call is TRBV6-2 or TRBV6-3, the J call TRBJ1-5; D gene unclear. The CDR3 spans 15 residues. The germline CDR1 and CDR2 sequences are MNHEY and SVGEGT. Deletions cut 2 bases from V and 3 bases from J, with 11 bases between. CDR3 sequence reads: CASSYKRSFNQPQHF. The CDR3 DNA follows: TGTGCCAGCAGTTACAAACGGAGCTTCAATCAGCCCCAGCATTTT.

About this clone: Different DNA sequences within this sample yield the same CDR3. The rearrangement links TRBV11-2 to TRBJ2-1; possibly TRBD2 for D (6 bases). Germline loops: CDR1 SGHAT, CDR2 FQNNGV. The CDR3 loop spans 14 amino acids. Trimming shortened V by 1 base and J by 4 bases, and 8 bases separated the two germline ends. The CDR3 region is CASSLVRGYNEQFF. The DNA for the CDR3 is TGTGCCAGCAGCTTAGTCCGGGGGTACAATGAGCAGTTCTTC. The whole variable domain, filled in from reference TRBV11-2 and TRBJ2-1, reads EAGVAQSPRYKIIEKRQSVAFWCNPISGHATLYWYQQILGQGPKLLIQFQNNGVVDDSQLPKDRFSAERLKGVDSTLKIQPAKLEDSAVYLCASSLVRGYNEQFFGPGTRLTVL.

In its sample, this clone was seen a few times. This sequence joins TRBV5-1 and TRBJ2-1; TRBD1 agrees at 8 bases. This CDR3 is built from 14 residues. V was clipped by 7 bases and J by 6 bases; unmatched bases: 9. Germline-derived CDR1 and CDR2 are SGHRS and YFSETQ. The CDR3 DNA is TGCGCCAGCGGTGGACAGGGCGCTTTCAATGAGCAGTTCTTC. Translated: CASGGQGAFNEQFF.

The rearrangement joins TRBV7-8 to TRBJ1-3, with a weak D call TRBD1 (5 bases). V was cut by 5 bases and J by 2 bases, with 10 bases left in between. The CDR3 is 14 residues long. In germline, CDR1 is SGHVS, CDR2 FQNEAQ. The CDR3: CASSPGLAGNTIYF. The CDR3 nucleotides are TGTGCCAGCAGCCCAGGGTTGGCTGGAAACACCATATATTTT.

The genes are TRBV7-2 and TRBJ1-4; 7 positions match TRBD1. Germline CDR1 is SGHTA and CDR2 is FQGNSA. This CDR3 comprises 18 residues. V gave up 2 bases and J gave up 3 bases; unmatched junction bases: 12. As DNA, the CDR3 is TGTGCCAGCAGCTTATATGTAAGCGGACAGGTTCCTAATGAAAAACTGTTTTTT. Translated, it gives CASSLYVSGQVPNEKLFF.

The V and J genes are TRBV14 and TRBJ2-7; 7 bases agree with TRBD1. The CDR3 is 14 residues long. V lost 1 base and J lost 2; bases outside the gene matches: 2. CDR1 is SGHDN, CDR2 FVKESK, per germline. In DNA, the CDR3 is TGTGCCAGCAGCCAAGTAAGGGGGCCCTACGAGCAGTACTTC. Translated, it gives CASSQVRGPYEQYF.

CDR3 in amino acids: CASRDLRQDYYNEQFF. Here the CDR3 DNA reads TGTGCCAGCAGGGACCTCAGACAGGATTACTACAATGAGCAGTTCTTC. The chain carries TRBV4-2 and TRBJ2-1; D is possibly TRBD1 (6 bases). Looked up from germline, CDR1 is LGHNA and CDR2 is YNFKEQ. Deletions cut 6 bases from V and 3 bases from J, with 18 bases between. The CDR3 runs 16 residues.

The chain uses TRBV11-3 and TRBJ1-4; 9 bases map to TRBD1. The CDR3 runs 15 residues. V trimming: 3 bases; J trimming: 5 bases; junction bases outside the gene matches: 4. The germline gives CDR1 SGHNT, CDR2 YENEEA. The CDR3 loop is CASSLGTGQNEKLFF. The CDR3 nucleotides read TGTGCCAGCAGCTTGGGGACAGGGCAAAATGAAAAACTGTTTTTT.

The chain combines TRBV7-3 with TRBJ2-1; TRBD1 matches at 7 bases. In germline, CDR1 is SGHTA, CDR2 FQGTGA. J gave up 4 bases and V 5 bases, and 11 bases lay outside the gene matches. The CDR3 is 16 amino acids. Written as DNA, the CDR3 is TGTGCCAGCAGCCTACAGGGGACGTCCAAGTACAATGAGCAGTTCTTC. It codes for CASSLQGTSKYNEQFF. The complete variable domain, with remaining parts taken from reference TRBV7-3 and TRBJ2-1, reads GAGVSQTPSNKVTEKGKYVELRCDPISGHTALYWYRQSLGQGPEFLIYFQGTGAADDSGLPNDRFFAVRPEGSVSTLKIQRTERGDSAVYLCASSLQGTSKYNEQFFGPGTRLTVL.

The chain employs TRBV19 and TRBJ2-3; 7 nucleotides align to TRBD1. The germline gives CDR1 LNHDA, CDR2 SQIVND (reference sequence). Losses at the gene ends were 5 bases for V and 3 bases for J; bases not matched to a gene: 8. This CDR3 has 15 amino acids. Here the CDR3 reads CASSSLGGGTDTQYF. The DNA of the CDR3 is TGTGCCAGTAGTTCTCTAGGGGGCGGAACAGATACGCAGTATTTT. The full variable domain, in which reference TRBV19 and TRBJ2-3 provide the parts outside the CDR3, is DGGITQSPKYLFRKEGQNVTLSCEQNLNHDAMYWYRQDPGQGLRLIYYSQIVNDFQKGDIAEGYSVSREKKESFPLTVTSAQKNPTAFYLCASSSLGGGTDTQYFGPGTRLTVL.

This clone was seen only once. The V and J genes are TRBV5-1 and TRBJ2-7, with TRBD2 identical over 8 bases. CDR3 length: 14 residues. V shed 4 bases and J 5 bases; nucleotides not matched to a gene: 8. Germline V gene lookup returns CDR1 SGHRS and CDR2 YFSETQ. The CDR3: CASSPLERGNEQYF. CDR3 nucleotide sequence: TGCGCCAGCAGCCCCTTGGAGCGGGGGAACGAGCAGTACTTC.

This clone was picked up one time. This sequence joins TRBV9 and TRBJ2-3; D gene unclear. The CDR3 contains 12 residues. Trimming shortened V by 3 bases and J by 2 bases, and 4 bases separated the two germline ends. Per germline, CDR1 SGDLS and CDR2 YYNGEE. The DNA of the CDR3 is TGTGCCAGCAGCGACTTCACAGATACGCAGTATTTT. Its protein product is CASSDFTDTQYF.

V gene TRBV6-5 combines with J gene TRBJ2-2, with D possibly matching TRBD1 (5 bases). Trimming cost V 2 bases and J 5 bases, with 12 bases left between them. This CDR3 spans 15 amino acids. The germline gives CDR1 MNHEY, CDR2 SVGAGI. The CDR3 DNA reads TGTGCCAGCAGTTACGAGGCAGGGTTGACCGGGGAGCTGTTTTTT. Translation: CASSYEAGLTGELFF.